This T cell receptor beta chain appears in the sequencing data of a study of T cell clusters in autoimmune cytopenias (dated by TCRdb to 2018 to 2020). For the study in its entirety: TRB sequencing reached a median depth of 51,575 reads per sample and yielded a median of around 2,400 distinct TRB clonotypes per sample. In autoimmune cytopenia patients, peripheral blood TRB and IGH repertoires were sequenced during active disease and over treatment follow-up, together with healthy, CLL and autoimmune hepatitis controls. The goal of the study was to determine whether autoimmune cytopenia patients have a disease-specific immune repertoire signature that could serve as a blood-based biomarker. What the study reported, not specific to this receptor: A lack of physiological T cell clusters in primary autoimmune cytopenia patients was suggested by GLIPH, as 51 clusters were found to be exclusive to healthy donors versus 17 exclusive to patients. The cluster-lack signature was not observed for secondary cytopenia versus CLL, as the signature was apparently masked by the dominant lymphoma-associated repertoire. Shifts in the TRB repertoire, including less even repertoires in secondary cytopenia and CLL, were mostly a reflection of lymphoma bias and not of autoimmunity. The T cell clusters were defined in silico only, and their functional role remained to be validated experimentally. Healthy donors showed almost three-fold more exclusive TRB clusters than active autoimmune hepatitis patients, consistent with an autoimmunity-wide signature.

To amplify TRB rearrangements, a touch-down multiplex PCR protocol was run with the TRB-A and TRB-B primer pools combined in a single tube. Illumina adapters and sample indices were added to the amplicons through two consecutive PCR reactions using Phusion HS II polymerase. The amplicons were purified from gel with the NucleoSpin Gel and PCR Clean-up kit, after which the amplicons were quantified by Qubit and checked for quality on an Agilent 2100 Bioanalyzer. Sequencing of the libraries was done on an Illumina MiSeq with paired-end, single-indexed, 600-cycle runs. From the authors' description of their analysis: TRB reads were aligned and assembled with MiXCR version 2.1.12 using the default MiXCR reference library. A clone was defined by each unique CDR3 nucleotide sequence, and analysis was restricted to productive sequences with at least two reads. To assess repertoire diversity, an R script computed alpha-parameterized diversity profiles (alpha 0 to 5), which included the Shannon (alpha 1) and Simpson (alpha 2) indices. Combinatorial TRB VJ usage was calculated with the tcR package and was compared between cohorts by principal component analysis performed with ade4. GLIPH clustering of TCRbeta CDR3s was carried out on cohort pairs matched by age and read depth, and cluster frequencies were compared by Wilcoxon test. TCRdb reprocessed the reads; each CDR3 protein sequence makes one entry, and DNA is unavailable. For this entry, the V and J calls and clone size follow TCRdb and not the study's own pipeline. The sample's records list over 7,000 distinct CDR3 sequences. Together, the top ten hold roughly 20% of the sample.

About this clonotype: Which antigen it targets is not known.

Per sample, roughly 240 ng of peripheral blood genomic DNA, approximately 37,500 genome equivalents, was used for TRB amplification. The germline V gene (reference sequence) specifies MNHNY as CDR1 and SVGAGI as CDR2. Reading from cysteine to phenylalanine, the CDR3 counts 13 amino acids. There is no recorded DNA. The sample consisted of peripheral blood. The rearrangement joined TRBV6-6 to TRBJ1-1. The origin of this receptor is a human donor with an autoimmune cytopenia or autoimmune hepatitis (not recorded which). For the CDR3, the sequence is CASSYSKSKEAFF.